The 2 T cell receptor beta chains presented below share a single source sample, sequenced in a study of T-cell memory formation after mild COVID-19. TCRdb reanalysed the 5' RACE reads using MiXCR and keeps one entry per CDR3 protein. The table has under 300,000 distinct CDR3 sequences, about 16% seen once; the top ten hold roughly 3.6%. The specimen sequenced was PBMCs or a T cell subset sorted from them (not recorded which). Every receptor here comes from a man aged 18-30 years who had mild COVID-19 (a few samples of this study predate the infection). Cell type and time point are not known.

The chain has TRBV7-8 and TRBJ2-7, with a tentative D call TRBD2 (5 bases). The length of the CDR3 is 12 residues. Looked up from germline, CDR1 is SGHVS and CDR2 is FQNEAQ. The V and J ends lost 5 bases and 3 bases respectively, with 8 bases between them. CDR3 coding DNA: TGTGCCAGCAGCCCCGGACTCTACGAGCAGTACGTC. Translating gives CASSPGLYEQYV.

This clonotype was detected a few times. The rearrangement uses TRBV20-1 and TRBJ2-3; 7 nucleotides line up with TRBD1. J lost 2 bases, V lost 8 bases, and 4 bases had no gene match. The CDR3 has 12 amino acids. Germline CDR1 DFQATT, CDR2 SNEGSKA (reference sequence). The CDR3 loop is CSKTGPTDTQYF. The CDR3 DNA reads TGCAGTAAGACAGGGCCCACAGATACGCAGTATTTT.